Listed here are 23 T cell receptor beta chains from one sample, sequenced in a study of post-analysis software for immune sequencing data. Carried by the TCR beta cDNA libraries were unique molecular identifiers. Each CDR3 protein gets one entry after TCRdb re-called the PCR reads with MiXCR. The profile covers 820,000 or so distinct CDR3 sequences, with approximately 50% appearing a single time and under 6% taken by the ten largest. These receptors are not linked to any known antigen. Study-wide results and limits: Controls showed lower frequencies than patients for five TRBV segments, and TRBV5-6, TRBV5-1 and TRBV20-1 were among these.

Sequencing input: blood. These receptors were collected from a girl aged 5 to 17 with multiple sclerosis.

This clonotype was seen more than once but under ten times. The chain joins TRBV10-3 to TRBJ2-4, with D possibly TRBD2 on 5 matching bases. The J call may be in error: the DNA end matches TRBJ2-7 better. CDR3 length equals 14 residues. Germline CDR1 is ENHRY and CDR2 is SYGVKD. As DNA, the CDR3 is TGTGCCATCAGTGAGCTGGAGCGGACCTACGAGCAGTACTTC. Translating gives CAISELERTYEQYF.

The table lists this clonotype with a few counts. The rearrangement links TRBV10-3 to TRBJ2-4, with 13 bases fitting TRBD2. Looked up from germline, CDR1 is ENHRY and CDR2 is SYGVKD. CDR3 size: 16 residues. Losses at the gene ends were 5 bases for V and 1 base for J; bases not matched to a gene: 2. The CDR3, as DNA: TGTGCCATCAGTCCGACTAGCGGGAGGGCCAAAAACATTCAGTACTTC. Translated, it gives CAISPTSGRAKNIQYF.

The chain carries TRBV29-1 and TRBJ2-1; 9 bases are a match to TRBD1. The CDR3 contains 15 residues. CDR1 is SQVTM, CDR2 ANQGSEA, per germline. V was pared by 1 base and J by 8 bases, with 9 bases of the junction left unmatched. The DNA of the CDR3 is TGCAGCGTTGAAGGTTGGGACAGGGAGGACGATGAGCAGTTCTTC. This translates into CSVEGWDREDDEQFF.

This clonotype was detected only a few times. The CDR3 bases are TGTGCCAGCAGCGTACTCACAGCAGCGTCCTATGGCTACACCTTC. This sequence encodes CASSVLTAASYGYTF. The rearrangement joins TRBV9 to TRBJ1-2; D ambiguous. From germline, CDR1 is SGDLS and CDR2 YYNGEE. The CDR3 sequence is 15 residues long. V lost 1 base to trimming and J lost 4 bases, with 14 bases between them.

This clonotype came up a few times. The CDR3 nucleotides read TGCGCCAGCAGCCAAGATTGGCAGACCCAGTACTTC. Protein: CASSQDWQTQYF. V and J are TRBV4-1 and TRBJ2-5; D unresolved. The V end was cut by 0 bases, the J end by 6 bases, with 5 bases between. There are 12 residues in the CDR3. Germline CDR1 reads MGHRA; CDR2 reads YSYEKL.

The chain joins TRBV5-1 to TRBJ1-2, with D possibly TRBD1 on 5 matching bases. Deletions cut 4 bases from V and 0 bases from J, with 16 bases between. Germline CDR1 is SGHRS and CDR2 is YFSETQ. This CDR3 spans 16 amino acids. This CDR3 reads CASSRAGTPANYGYTF. CDR3 nucleotides: TGCGCCAGCAGCCGGGCCGGGACCCCAGCTAACTATGGCTACACCTTC.

V usage is TRBV6-5 and J usage is TRBJ2-5; 10 bases line up with TRBD1. CDR1 MNHEY and CDR2 SVGAGI come from the germline V gene. J lost 4 bases, V lost 0 bases, and 2 bases had no gene match. The CDR3 consists of 15 residues. CDR3 loop: CASSYSGTGVETQYF. CDR3 DNA: TGTGCCAGCAGTTACTCCGGGACAGGGGTAGAGACCCAGTACTTC.

The gene calls are TRBV7-2 and TRBJ2-7; D remains unclear. Germline CDR1 and CDR2: SGHTA and FQGNSA. The CDR3 contains 14 residues. Trimming took 4 bases from V and 0 from J, leaving 10 bases between them. The DNA of the CDR3 is TGTGCCAGCAGCTCCAGTTGGAACTCCTACGAGCAGTACTTC. Encoded protein: CASSSSWNSYEQYF.

V and J are TRBV10-3 and TRBJ1-1; tentatively, D is TRBD1 (5 bases). The germline gives CDR1 ENHRY, CDR2 SYGVKD. V dropped 3 bases and J dropped 0 bases, with 11 bases sitting between them. The CDR3 sequence is 15 residues long. The CDR3 region has the DNA TGTGCCATCAGTGAAGGAAAGGGGATGAACACTGAAGCTTTCTTT. It translates to CAISEGKGMNTEAFF.

The V call is TRBV21-1, the J call TRBJ2-7; the DNA was not compared with TRBD2, the D call given in the table. TRBV21-1 corresponds to a pseudogene. This CDR3 has 15 amino acids. CDR3 bases: TGTGCCAGCAGCAAAGGGGGTCAGCGGCAAGACGAGCAGTACTTC. Amino acids: CASSKGGQRQDEQYF.

CDR3 sequence (DNA): TGTGCCAGCAGATTTTACAGGGTGGCGGCGGACGACGGCTACACCTTC. Its translation is CASRFYRVAADDGYTF. The chain carries TRBV6-6 and TRBJ1-2; D may be TRBD1 (6 bases). V lost 6 bases to trimming and J lost 8 bases, with 25 bases between them. Germline V lookup: CDR1 MNHNY, CDR2 SVGAGI (reference sequence). The CDR3 is made up of 16 amino acids.

This clonotype has more than one count but fewer than ten. The CDR3: CSARGGDRSLRVQYF. In DNA, the CDR3 is TGCAGTGCTAGAGGTGGGGACAGGTCCCTTAGGGTGCAGTACTTC. The chain links TRBV20-1 to TRBJ2-5; 8 bases match TRBD1. This CDR3 contains 15 residues. V shed 1 base, J shed 11 bases, and the junction held 15 bases outside the gene matches. CDR1 is DFQATT and CDR2 is SNEGSKA in the germline V gene (reference sequence).

The J gene is TRBJ2-7, the V gene TRBV7-6; D unresolved. CDR1 is SGHVS, CDR2 FNYEAQ, per germline. This CDR3 region has 13 residues. V lost 9 bases and J lost 4, with 16 bases in between. The CDR3 is CASAKEMGYEQYF. The CDR3 bases are TGTGCCAGTGCGAAGGAGATGGGGTACGAGCAGTACTTC.

This clonotype was observed a few times. The chain combines TRBV20-1 with TRBJ2-7; D not certain. CDR1 and CDR2 from the germline V gene are DFQATT and SNEGSKA (reference sequence). There are 13 residues in the CDR3. With 5 bases removed from V and 2 bases from J, the gap between germline ends came to 13 bases. CDR3 loop: CSAAGALPYEQYF. DNA for the CDR3: TGCAGTGCTGCCGGAGCTCTCCCCTACGAGCAGTACTTC.

This clonotype was picked up a small number of times. This rearrangement joins TRBV25-1 to TRBJ2-4, with D possibly matching TRBD1 (6 bases). With the DNA end fitting TRBJ2-7 better, the J assignment may be wrong. The CDR3 runs 12 residues. CDR1 is MGHDK and CDR2 is SYGVNS in the germline V gene. CDR3 in amino acids: CASSRDTSEQYF. In nucleotides, the CDR3 is TGTGCCAGCAGTCGGGACACCTCCGAGCAGTACTTC.

The V gene is TRBV12-3 or TRBV12-4, the J gene TRBJ1-4; TRBD1 is a possible D gene (6 bases). The V and J ends lost 6 bases and 5 bases respectively, with 10 bases between them. This CDR3 has 13 amino acids. CDR3 nucleotide sequence: TGTGCCAGCAGGGTTACAGGGAATGAAAAACTGTTTTTT. It encodes CASRVTGNEKLFF.

The chain joins TRBV29-1 to TRBJ1-2; D not certain. V lost 2 bases and J lost 7, with 8 bases in between. The CDR3 has 11 residues. CDR1 is SQVTM, CDR2 ANQGSEA, per germline. CDR3 coding DNA: TGCAGCGTTGAAAAAGGGTCTGGCTACACCTTC. Its protein is CSVEKGSGYTF.

The chain is built from TRBV6-2 or TRBV6-3 and TRBJ2-6; D gene ambiguous. This CDR3 is 17 amino acids long. Trimming shortened V by 1 base and J by 0 bases, and 10 bases separated the two germline ends. Germline assignment: CDR1 MNHEY and CDR2 SVGEGT. CDR3 sequence reads: CASSYFPHSSGANVLTF. DNA for the CDR3: TGTGCCAGCAGTTACTTCCCCCACAGCTCTGGGGCCAACGTCCTGACTTTC.

The V and J genes are TRBV10-3 and TRBJ2-7; TRBD1 agrees at 10 bases. The ends lost 6 bases at V and 7 bases at J; junction bases unmatched: 9. This CDR3 is 14 amino acids long. Germline V gene data show CDR1 as ENHRY and CDR2 as SYGVKD. CDR3 sequence reads: CAIRRGQGEMEQYF. In DNA, the CDR3 is TGTGCCATCAGGAGAGGACAGGGGGAAATGGAGCAGTACTTC.

This clonotype has just a few counts. The chain couples TRBV4-1 to TRBJ1-2; D perhaps matches TRBD1 (6 bases). Looked up from germline, CDR1 is MGHRA and CDR2 is YSYEKL. The CDR3 has 15 residues. The germline V and J ends were trimmed by 3 bases and 4 bases, with 15 bases remaining between them. The DNA for the CDR3 is TGCGCCAGCAGCCACTGGGACATAGACTTCTATGGCTACACCTTC. Translation: CASSHWDIDFYGYTF.

V is TRBV7-9 and J is TRBJ2-5; 10 nucleotides line up with TRBD2. The length of the CDR3 is 14 residues. CDR1 and CDR2 (germline): SEHNR, FQNEAQ (reference sequence). The junction had 5 bases not matched to a gene; V was cut back by 6 bases and J by 4 bases. The CDR3 DNA follows: TGTGCCAGCAGTGGGACTAGCGCCTTAGAGACCCAGTACTTC. Its translation is CASSGTSALETQYF.

The genes are TRBV7-2 and TRBJ2-7; D ambiguous. CDR1 SGHTA and CDR2 FQGNSA come from the germline V gene. Trimming left V 5 bases short and J 1 base short, with 12 bases between. The CDR3 extends over 14 amino acids. The CDR3 here is CASSIGRQSYEQYF. Here the CDR3 DNA reads TGTGCCAGCAGCATCGGGCGCCAATCCTACGAGCAGTACTTC.

About this clonotype itself: Compared with germline, one end of the junction differs, possibly owing to a read error. The chain couples TRBV7-7 to TRBJ2-5; 7 bases are a match to TRBD2. The germline V gene has CDR1 SSHAT and CDR2 FNYEAQ (reference sequence). The length of the CDR3 is 15 residues. Here the CDR3 DNA reads TGTGCTAGCAGCTCCGGACTAGAGGCGCGAGAGACCCAGTACTTC. It encodes CASSSGLEARETQYF.